This entry lists 19 T cell receptor beta chains sequenced from one sample in a study of T cells in Graves' hyperthyroidism and ophthalmopathy. RNA transcripts gave rise to amplified TCR beta CDR3 regions. During a first-round RT-PCR of the TCR CDR3, the HTBI primer set was used. TCRdb ran MiXCR on the multiplex PCR reads and lists one entry per CDR3 protein. Of 650,000 to 850,000 distinct CDR3 sequences listed, about 17% are singletons. Source material: blood. The receptors come from a woman in her forties or fifties with Graves' hyperthyroidism that later progressed to Graves' ophthalmopathy.

This clonotype was seen many times. The chain's CDR3 is CSAELKQVNTEAFF. Written as DNA, the CDR3 is TGCAGCGCCGAACTGAAACAGGTGAACACTGAAGCTTTCTTT. The V and J genes are TRBV29-1 and TRBJ1-1; the D gene is possibly TRBD1 (5 bases). CDR1 is SQVTM and CDR2 is ANQGSEA in the germline V gene. This CDR3 has 14 amino acids. V was shortened by 7 bases and J by 0 bases, with 15 bases between the two germline ends.

This clonotype was seen repeatedly, ten times or more. The V and J genes are TRBV18 and TRBJ2-7, with TRBD1 matching 9 bases. Germline V gene sequence: CDR1 KGHSH, CDR2 LQKENI. The ends lost 5 bases at V and 3 bases at J; junction bases unmatched: 5. CDR3 length: 14 residues. The CDR3 nucleotides are TGTGCCAGCTCATCCTACAGGGGGCGCTACGAGCAGTACTTC. Its protein is CASSSYRGRYEQYF. The whole variable domain, remainder taken from reference TRBV18 and TRBJ2-7, is NAGVMQNPRHLVRRRGQEARLRCSPMKGHSHVYWYRQLPEEGLKFMVYLQKENIIDESGMPKERFSAEFPKEGPSILRIQQVVRGDSAAYFCASSSYRGRYEQYFGPGTRLTVT.

Comment on this clonotype: The CDR3 ends on some other residue instead of the conserved phenylalanine or tryptophan, so this is likely a read error. The chain joins TRBV10-2 to TRBJ1-1; the match to TRBD1 covers 7 bases. CDR3 length: 16 residues. The germline V gene has CDR1 WSHSY and CDR2 SAAADI. Unmatched junction bases numbered 7, after V lost 2 bases and J lost 1 base. The CDR3 region is CASSEVTGQWNTEAFC. The CDR3 nucleotides read TGCGCCAGCAGTGAGGTCACGGGACAGTGGAACACTGAAGCTTTCTGT.

V gene TRBV14 combines with J gene TRBJ1-1; no clear D gene. The CDR3 contains 15 residues. Germline V CDR1 and CDR2: SGHDN, FVKESK. The V and J ends lost 5 bases and 5 bases respectively, with 18 bases between them. The CDR3 DNA is TGTGCCAGCAGCAACGACCAGGTTCCAAAGACTGAAGCTTTCTTT. Protein product: CASSNDQVPKTEAFF.

This clonotype appeared a few times. Possible read error: a much larger clone is one base away. The V and J genes are TRBV7-3 and TRBJ1-1, with 8 nucleotides matching TRBD1. Germline loops: CDR1 SGHTA, CDR2 FQGTGA. This CDR3 has 14 residues. CDR3 bases: TGTGCCGGCAGCCGGACAGGGTCGGACACTGAAGCTTTCTTT. Translation: CAGSRTGSDTEAFF.

The chain carries TRBV11-3 and TRBJ2-7, with D hard to call. Trimming cost V 1 base and J 7 bases, with 14 bases left between them. The CDR3 sequence is 14 residues long. The germline V gene encodes CDR1 SGHNT and CDR2 YENEEA. The CDR3 bases are TGTGCCAGCAGCTTAGGGCCCGGATTTGGTGAGCAGTACTTC. Amino acid sequence: CASSLGPGFGEQYF.

This clonotype was observed at least ten times. This chain links TRBV7-9 with TRBJ1-5, with a possible D match to TRBD1 (6 bases). Trimming took off 4 bases at V and 6 bases at J, with 19 bases between the two ends. Per the germline V gene, CDR1 is SEHNR and CDR2 is FQNEAQ (reference sequence). The CDR3 is 16 amino acids. As DNA, the CDR3 is TGTGCCAGCAGCTCACCGACGGGGGCAGAGGGTCAGCCCCAGCATTTT. It codes for CASSSPTGAEGQPQHF.

DNA of the CDR3: TGTGCCACCAGACCCAGCACAGATACGCAGTATTTT. Its translation: CATRPSTDTQYF. The chain couples TRBV28 to TRBJ2-3; no firm D call. From germline, CDR1 is MDHEN and CDR2 SYDVKM. The length of the CDR3 is 12 residues. V was clipped by 10 bases and J by 0 bases, with 8 bases between them.

The chain is built from TRBV19 and TRBJ2-7; 8 bases fit TRBD1. V was clipped by 6 bases and J by 0 bases; unmatched bases: 4. The germline gives CDR1 LNHDA, CDR2 SQIVND (reference sequence). The CDR3 is 14 amino acids. This CDR3 is CASRGQVTSYEQYF. CDR3 sequence (DNA): TGTGCCAGTAGGGGACAGGTCACCTCCTACGAGCAGTACTTC.

This clonotype was seen more than once but under ten times. This chain uses TRBV6-2 or TRBV6-3 with TRBJ1-2; D remains unclear. Germline CDR1 is MNHEY and CDR2 is SVGEGT. The CDR3 totals 14 residues. V was cut by 4 bases and J by 6 bases, with 15 bases left in between. The CDR3 protein is CASSWAYRDHGYTF. The CDR3 DNA is TGTGCCAGCAGTTGGGCCTACAGAGACCATGGCTACACCTTC.

This clonotype came up many times. The chain couples TRBV19 to TRBJ1-1; TRBD1 aligns across 8 bases. Per germline, CDR1 LNHDA and CDR2 SQIVND (reference sequence). The CDR3 is 15 residues long. Trimming cost V 6 bases and J 0 bases; bases outside gene matches: 6. CDR3 nucleotide sequence: TGTGCCAGTAGGAGACAGGGGTCGTTGAACACTGAAGCTTTCTTT. Encoded protein: CASRRQGSLNTEAFF.

This clonotype was recorded a few times. The genes are TRBV24-1 and TRBJ2-2; D is undetermined. The germline V and J ends were trimmed by 0 bases and 4 bases, with 11 bases remaining between them. CDR3 length: 16 residues. Germline V gene lookup returns CDR1 KGHDR and CDR2 SFDVKD. The CDR3 protein is CATSDLTTAFTGELFF. CDR3 in DNA: TGTGCCACCAGTGATTTGACTACCGCTTTCACCGGGGAGCTGTTTTTT.

This clonotype was observed many times. V gene TRBV2 combines with J gene TRBJ2-2, with TRBD1 identical over 7 bases. The junction had 11 bases not matched to a gene; V was cut back by 7 bases and J by 3 bases. Per germline, CDR1 SNHLY and CDR2 FYNNEI. The CDR3 length is 16 residues. CDR3 sequence (DNA): TGTGCCAGCATTCCATCGACAGGGTTAGACACCGGGGAGCTGTTTTTT. Protein product: CASIPSTGLDTGELFF.

CDR3 residues: CASTLAGASTDTQYF. The CDR3 DNA sequence: TGTGCCAGCACCCTAGCGGGGGCGAGCACAGATACGCAGTATTTT. The chain recombines TRBV28 with TRBJ2-3; the match to TRBD2 covers 10 bases. The V segment lost 7 bases and the J segment 0 bases; nucleotides outside the gene matches: 4. CDR3 length: 15 amino acids. Per germline, CDR1 MDHEN and CDR2 SYDVKM.

V is TRBV6-5 and J is TRBJ1-6; D remains ambiguous. CDR1 and CDR2 from the germline V gene are MNHEY and SVGAGI. This CDR3 region has 15 residues. Deletions cut 2 bases from V and 9 bases from J, with 14 bases between. The CDR3 DNA sequence: TGTGCCAGCAGTTACGACAACGCCCTCACTTCACCCCTCCACTTT. Protein sequence: CASSYDNALTSPLHF.

A remark on this clonotype: Germline and junction disagree at one end, which may indicate a read error. This rearrangement joins TRBV19 to TRBJ1-1; D remains unclear. The CDR3 has 13 residues. Germline CDR1 is LNHDA and CDR2 is SQIVND (reference sequence). The CDR3 DNA reads as TGTGCCAGTAAACAATTCGAGAACACTGGAGCTTTCTTT. It is translated as CASKQFENTGAFF.

This clonotype occurred a few times. J is TRBJ2-1 and V is TRBV6-5; possibly TRBD1 or TRBD2 for D (5 bases each). In germline, CDR1 is MNHEY, CDR2 SVGAGI. CDR3 length: 15 amino acids. The V end lost 2 bases, the J end lost 5 bases, and 13 bases lay between the germline ends. The CDR3 nucleotides read TGTGCCAGCAGTTACCCCGGGGCCACGAACAATGAGCAGTTCTTC. Its protein is CASSYPGATNNEQFF.

This clonotype has a count of ten or more. The genes are TRBV5-1 and TRBJ2-1; D gene unclear. Germline V CDR1 and CDR2: SGHRS, YFSETQ. This CDR3 contains 14 residues. V gave up 7 bases and J gave up 8 bases, with 19 bases separating them. The DNA of the CDR3 is TGCGCCAGCCACAAACGGACGGAGAGCCATGAGCAGTTCTTC. Its protein is CASHKRTESHEQFF.

This clonotype was picked up a small number of times. The chain has TRBV27 and TRBJ2-1; weak D call: TRBD2 (5 bases). This CDR3 has 14 amino acids. Germline-derived CDR1 and CDR2 are MNHEY and SMNVEV (reference sequence). The V gene lost 7 bases and the J gene lost 6 bases, with 16 bases spanning the gap. In DNA form, the CDR3 reads TGTGCCAGCAAGACTTATACGGGATTCAATGAGCAGTTCTTC. Translated: CASKTYTGFNEQFF.